Below, 16 T cell receptor beta chains from the same sample are listed, as sequenced in a study of T cell changes during pregnancy in multiple sclerosis. Produced via immunoSEQ multiplex PCR; TCRdb's table is partial and in-frame only. The data hold about 40,000 clones, with nearly 90% observed a single time. The sample in question was CD4+ T cells from peripheral blood mononuclear cells, obtained in the first trimester of pregnancy. These receptors originate from a female donor with multiple sclerosis, enrolled in a pregnancy study.

The rearrangement links TRBV7-3 to TRBJ2-1, with a weak D call TRBD1 (6 bases). Looked up from germline, CDR1 is SGHTA and CDR2 is FQGTGA. V was trimmed by 1 base and J by 8 bases, leaving 12 bases between them. The length of the CDR3 is 14 residues. For the CDR3, the DNA is TGTGCCAGCAGCTTAATGTCAGGGGCAGATGAGCAGTTCTTC. Its translation is CASSLMSGADEQFF.

The CDR3 sequence: CASRGTGAFGANVLTF. CDR3 in DNA: TGCGCCAGCAGGGGGACAGGTGCCTTTGGGGCCAACGTCCTGACTTTC. The genes are TRBV5-1 and TRBJ2-6; 8 nucleotides align to TRBD1. Germline CDR1 reads SGHRS; CDR2 reads YFSETQ. J was trimmed by 3 bases and V by 5 bases; bases with no gene match: 7. The CDR3 has 16 residues.

The genes are TRBV5-1 and TRBJ1-2; D unclear. The length of the CDR3 is 13 residues. The V end lost 3 bases, the J end lost 8 bases, and 14 bases lay between the germline ends. Germline assignment: CDR1 SGHRS and CDR2 YFSETQ. CDR3 residues: CASSSSSHGGYTF. The CDR3 DNA reads as TGCGCCAGCAGCTCTTCCTCACATGGCGGCTACACCTTC. Drawing the rest from reference TRBV5-1 and TRBJ1-2, the complete variable domain is KAGVTQTPRYLIKTRGQQVTLSCSPISGHRSVSWYQQTPGQGLQFLFEYFSETQRNKGNFPGRFSGRQFSNSRSEMNVSTLELGDSALYLCASSSSSHGGYTFGSGTRLTVV.

The chain uses TRBV7-3 and TRBJ2-3; D not resolved. Trimming removed 5 bases at V and 8 bases at J, with 11 bases between. Germline loops: CDR1 SGHTA, CDR2 FQGTGA. The CDR3 is 12 residues long. The CDR3 region is CASSDGLGTQYF. CDR3 bases: TGTGCCAGCAGCGATGGGCTTGGTACGCAGTATTTT. Drawing the rest from reference TRBV7-3 and TRBJ2-3, the complete variable domain is GAGVSQTPSNKVTEKGKYVELRCDPISGHTALYWYRQSLGQGPEFLIYFQGTGAADDSGLPNDRFFAVRPEGSVSTLKIQRTERGDSAVYLCASSDGLGTQYFGPGTRLTVL.

The genes are TRBV30 and TRBJ1-5; a weak D match, TRBD1 (5 bases). Germline values: CDR1 GTSNPN, CDR2 SVGIG (reference sequence). This CDR3 is built from 15 residues. V lost 2 bases and J 0 bases, leaving 11 bases between the germline ends. CDR3 sequence: CAWSRQPYSNQPQHF. CDR3 bases: TGTGCCTGGAGTCGACAGCCTTATAGCAATCAGCCCCAGCATTTT. Full variable domain (missing parts from reference TRBV30 and TRBJ1-5): SQTIHQWPATLVQPVGSPLSLECTVEGTSNPNLYWYRQAAGRGLQLLFYSVGIGQISSEVPQNLSASRPQDRQFILSSKKLLLSDSGFYLCAWSRQPYSNQPQHFGDGTRLSIL.

The J gene is TRBJ2-3, the V gene TRBV5-4; 12 bases are a match to TRBD2. Germline V gene lookup returns CDR1 SGHNT and CDR2 YYREEE (reference sequence). V shed 1 base, J shed 1 base, and the junction held 1 base outside the gene matches. There are 16 residues in the CDR3. This chain's CDR3 is CASSLRLAGGTDTQYF. Here the CDR3 DNA reads TGTGCCAGCAGCTTGAGACTAGCGGGAGGCACAGATACGCAGTATTTT.

This clone has only one observation. This rearrangement joins TRBV29-1 to TRBJ1-1, with TRBD1 as a possible D gene (6 bases). Germline CDR1 is SQVTM and CDR2 is ANQGSEA. There are 14 residues in the CDR3. The V end was cut by 5 bases, the J end by 6 bases, with 19 bases between. CDR3 sequence reads: CSVLRDTLWSEAFF. CDR3 bases: TGCAGCGTTCTACGGGACACACTTTGGTCTGAAGCTTTCTTT.

This chain uses TRBV18 with TRBJ2-3; TRBD2 matches 13 bases. The CDR3 covers 15 residues. The trim removed 6 bases at V and 3 bases at J, leaving 3 bases unmatched. CDR1 is KGHSH and CDR2 is LQKENI in the germline V gene. The CDR3 loop is CASSTGLAGTDTQYF. CDR3 DNA sequence: TGTGCCAGCTCGACGGGACTAGCGGGGACAGATACGCAGTATTTT.

V and J are TRBV18 and TRBJ1-2; no clear D gene. V gave up 3 bases and J gave up 6 bases, with 11 bases separating them. The V gene's germline CDR1 is KGHSH and CDR2 LQKENI. The length of the CDR3 is 13 residues. The CDR3 DNA reads TGTGCCAGCTCACCGGCGGCAGATGATGGCTACACCTTC. This codes for CASSPAADDGYTF.

The chain is built from TRBV30 and TRBJ2-7; 15 bases map to TRBD2. Germline values: CDR1 GTSNPN, CDR2 SVGIG (reference sequence). This CDR3 contains 16 residues. The junction had 5 bases not matched to a gene; V was cut back by 1 base and J by 4 bases. In nucleotides, the CDR3 is TGTGCCTGGAGTGCCTCCGGGACTAGCGGGGGGTACGAGCAGTACTTC. Protein product: CAWSASGTSGGYEQYF.

V gene TRBV4-3 combines with J gene TRBJ1-4; possible D gene TRBD1, 6 bases. Germline assignment: CDR1 LGHNA and CDR2 YSLEER. The CDR3 sequence is 15 residues long. V was pared by 0 bases and J by 8 bases, with 13 bases between. CDR3 loop: CASSQDSGGDEKLFF. In DNA form, the CDR3 reads TGCGCCAGCAGCCAAGATAGTGGGGGCGACGAAAAACTGTTTTTT.

The chain combines TRBV30 with TRBJ2-1; 11 bases map to TRBD2. The J segment lost 8 bases and the V segment lost 2 bases, leaving 8 bases of the junction unmatched. There are 15 residues in the CDR3. CDR1 is GTSNPN and CDR2 is SVGIG in the germline V gene (reference sequence). The CDR3 here is CAWSQGLAAFDEQFF. The DNA for the CDR3 is TGTGCCTGGAGTCAGGGACTAGCGGCCTTCGATGAGCAGTTCTTC.

V is TRBV9 and J is TRBJ2-3, with D perhaps matching TRBD2 (6 bases). Germline loops: CDR1 SGDLS, CDR2 YYNGEE. V shed 3 bases and J shed 2 bases, with 19 bases lying between them. CDR3 length: 17 residues. CDR3 in DNA: TGTGCCAGCAGCGGCGGGACCACGCGACTTTACACAGATACGCAGTATTTT. Residues: CASSGGTTRLYTDTQYF.

This clone was observed a handful of times. V gene TRBV5-6 combines with J gene TRBJ2-1; the match to TRBD2 covers 10 bases. Germline CDR1 reads SGHDT; CDR2 reads YYEEEE. With 3 bases clipped from V and 2 bases from J, the junction kept 8 bases outside the gene matches. There are 17 residues in the CDR3. The CDR3 protein is CASSSSGLAGAYNEQFF. The CDR3 bases are TGTGCCAGCAGCTCGTCCGGGCTAGCGGGAGCCTACAATGAGCAGTTCTTC.

This clone is a singleton in its sample. The J gene is TRBJ2-3, the V gene TRBV5-1, with 13 nucleotides matching TRBD2. Germline CDR1 SGHRS, CDR2 YFSETQ. The length of the CDR3 is 18 residues. The ends lost 4 bases at V and 0 bases at J; junction bases unmatched: 8. CDR3 region: CASSLGLAGVPSTDTQYF. In nucleotides, the CDR3 is TGCGCCAGCAGCCTCGGACTAGCGGGAGTCCCTAGCACAGATACGCAGTATTTT.

This chain connects TRBV7-3 to TRBJ1-1; TRBD1 aligns across 7 bases. Germline V gene data show CDR1 as SGHTA and CDR2 as FQGTGA. The ends lost 0 bases at V and 4 bases at J; junction bases unmatched: 5. The CDR3 is made up of 15 amino acids. The CDR3 region is CASSLTTGMGTEAFF. In nucleotides, the CDR3 is TGTGCCAGCAGCTTAACGACAGGGATGGGCACTGAAGCTTTCTTT.